What follows are 28 T cell receptor beta chains derived from one specimen sequenced in a study of control samples from healthy donors and cancer patients. Assay: immunoSEQ multiplex PCR; the TCRdb copy retains only in-frame clones and omits some. Of some 79,000 clones listed, 80% to 95% are singletons. Source material: PBMCs. Receptors were obtained from a woman aged 40 to 50 with lung cancer.

The chain joins TRBV2 to TRBJ2-2, with 7 positions matching TRBD1. The CDR3 has 14 residues. Germline CDR1 SNHLY, CDR2 FYNNEI. V lost 7 bases to trimming and J lost 8 bases; unmatched junction nucleotides: 10. The CDR3, as DNA: TGTGCCAGCACCGTCCAGGGGGTATCGGGGGAGCTGTTTTTT. It specifies CASTVQGVSGELFF.

This clone has a single count. The chain is built from TRBV5-6 and TRBJ1-2; 7 positions agree with TRBD1. This CDR3 is built from 16 residues. Germline trimming cut 4 bases from V and 1 base from J; bases unmatched to any gene: 10. CDR1 and CDR2 from the germline V gene are SGHDT and YYEEEE. CDR3 residues: CASSHRDRLFNYGYTF. CDR3 in DNA: TGTGCCAGCAGCCATAGGGACAGACTCTTTAACTATGGCTACACCTTC. The complete variable domain, with remaining parts taken from reference TRBV5-6 and TRBJ1-2, reads DAGVTQSPTHLIKTRGQQVTLRCSPKSGHDTVSWYQQALGQGPQFIFQYYEEEERQRGNFPDRFSGHQFPNYSSELNVNALLLGDSALYLCASSHRDRLFNYGYTFGSGTRLTVV.

V usage is TRBV11-2 and J usage is TRBJ2-7, with D tentatively TRBD1 or TRBD2 (5 bases each). The CDR3 totals 15 residues. V was cut by 4 bases and J by 5 bases, with 18 bases left in between. Per the germline V gene, CDR1 is SGHAT and CDR2 is FQNNGV. CDR3 loop: CASSSTRGRANEQYF. DNA of the CDR3: TGTGCCAGCAGCTCTACCCGGGGCAGGGCCAACGAGCAGTACTTC.

The chain carries TRBV24-1 and TRBJ2-7, with TRBD2 matching 8 bases. This CDR3 is built from 14 residues. Germline V CDR1 and CDR2: KGHDR, SFDVKD. Trimming removed 9 bases from V and 2 bases from J; junction bases left unmatched: 8. CDR3 bases: TGTGCCACCTCCGCGGCGGGGGGCCCCTACGAGCAGTACTTC. Amino acids: CATSAAGGPYEQYF.

The V gene is TRBV19, the J gene TRBJ1-2; 9 positions agree with TRBD1. The trim removed 3 bases at V and 5 bases at J, leaving 1 base unmatched. Germline V gene sequence: CDR1 LNHDA, CDR2 SQIVND (reference sequence). This CDR3 is built from 13 residues. This CDR3 is CASSMTGGYGYTF. CDR3 sequence (DNA): TGTGCCAGTAGTATGACAGGGGGTTATGGCTACACCTTC.

J is TRBJ1-4 and V is TRBV5-1, with D perhaps matching TRBD1 (5 bases). The CDR3 spans 14 residues. Germline V CDR1 and CDR2: SGHRS, YFSETQ. Trimming shortened V by 0 bases and J by 4 bases, and 7 bases separated the two germline ends. The CDR3 region is CASSLVQGNEKLFF. The CDR3 region has the DNA TGCGCCAGCAGCTTGGTTCAGGGTAATGAAAAACTGTTTTTT. Complete variable domain (other parts from reference TRBV5-1 and TRBJ1-4): KAGVTQTPRYLIKTRGQQVTLSCSPISGHRSVSWYQQTPGQGLQFLFEYFSETQRNKGNFPGRFSGRQFSNSRSEMNVSTLELGDSALYLCASSLVQGNEKLFFGSGTQLSVL.

This rearrangement joins TRBV4-1 to TRBJ1-2, with 9 bases lining up with TRBD1. Trimming at V came to 1 base and at J to 6 bases, leaving 6 bases not matched to a gene. The CDR3 runs to 15 residues. Germline CDR1 is MGHRA and CDR2 is YSYEKL. The DNA for the CDR3 is TGCGCCAGCAGCCAAGGAAGGACAGGGGTGGATGGCTACACCTTC. Its translation: CASSQGRTGVDGYTF.

The V gene is TRBV28, the J gene TRBJ1-6; D gene ambiguous. The CDR3 consists of 11 residues. Germline CDR1 and CDR2: MDHEN and SYDVKM. Trimming cost V 10 bases and J 10 bases, with 11 bases left between them. CDR3 nucleotide sequence: TGTGCCACCCATAGAGGGTCACCCCTCCACTTT. This gives the protein CATHRGSPLHF. The full variable domain, its missing parts supplied by reference TRBV28 and TRBJ1-6, is DVKVTQSSRYLVKRTGEKVFLECVQDMDHENMFWYRQDPGLGLRLIYFSYDVKMKEKGDIPEGYSVSREKKERFSLILESASTNQTSMYLCATHRGSPLHFGNGTRLTVT.

The V call is TRBV13, the J call TRBJ2-2; 7 bases match TRBD2. The V gene end was trimmed by 5 bases and the J gene end by 6 bases; junction bases not matched to a gene: 9. From germline, CDR1 is PRHDT and CDR2 FYEKMQ (reference sequence). The CDR3 length is 15 residues. The CDR3 DNA reads as TGTGCCAGCAGCCTGGGGGGGTCCCGCGCCGGGGAGCTGTTTTTT. Protein: CASSLGGSRAGELFF. The full variable domain, its missing parts supplied by reference TRBV13 and TRBJ2-2, is AAGVIQSPRHLIKEKRETATLKCYPIPRHDTVYWYQQGPGQDPQFLISFYEKMQSDKGSIPDRFSAQQFSDYHSELNMSSLELGDSALYFCASSLGGSRAGELFFGEGSRLTVL.

The chain carries TRBV16 and TRBJ1-1; weak D call: TRBD1 (5 bases). Between the trimmed V and J ends, which lost 0 bases and 6 bases, there was a span of 20 bases. CDR1 is KGHSY, CDR2 FQNENV, per germline. CDR3 length: 17 residues. CDR3 DNA sequence: TGTGCCAGCAGCCAATCGAAGGGGCGCGCAACCAAACCTGAAGCTTTCTTT. This sequence encodes CASSQSKGRATKPEAFF.

The chain is built from TRBV5-1 and TRBJ1-1; D is undetermined. Germline-derived CDR1 and CDR2 are SGHRS and YFSETQ. The CDR3 contains 14 residues. Trimming left V 1 base short and J 1 base short, with 8 bases between. CDR3 region: CASSLFTGNTEAFF. CDR3 nucleotide sequence: TGCGCCAGCAGCTTGTTCACCGGGAACACTGAAGCTTTCTTT.

The J gene is TRBJ2-7, the V gene TRBV5-1; D is uncertain. CDR1 and CDR2 from the germline V gene are SGHRS and YFSETQ. There are 14 residues in the CDR3. The V end was cut by 0 bases, the J end by 2 bases, with 9 bases between. The CDR3 protein is CASSLGQVAYEQYF. CDR3 in DNA: TGCGCCAGCAGCTTGGGCCAGGTTGCCTACGAGCAGTACTTC.

The genes are TRBV2 and TRBJ1-5; possible D gene TRBD1, 5 bases. CDR1 SNHLY and CDR2 FYNNEI come from the germline V gene. This CDR3 spans 14 amino acids. Trimming took 10 bases from V and 5 from J, leaving 18 bases between them. The CDR3 loop reads CATSRGAEDQPQHF. CDR3 in DNA: TGTGCCACCTCCCGTGGGGCGGAAGATCAGCCCCAGCATTTT.

This clone was observed once. The chain combines TRBV2 with TRBJ2-3; TRBD1 matches at 7 bases. Trimming took 7 bases from V and 6 from J; bases not matched to a gene: 10. Germline loops: CDR1 SNHLY, CDR2 FYNNEI. CDR3 size: 14 residues. The CDR3, as DNA: TGTGCCAGCAAAGGGACAGCCCTCCGGGATACGCAGTATTTT. This codes for CASKGTALRDTQYF.

This sequence joins TRBV9 and TRBJ1-4, with D maybe TRBD1 (6 bases). The V and J ends lost 2 bases and 6 bases respectively, with 14 bases between them. This CDR3 contains 15 residues. Germline V CDR1 and CDR2: SGDLS, YYNGEE. CDR3 nucleotide sequence: TGTGCCAGCAGCGTCACAGGGTATTCGGATGAAAAACTGTTTTTT. Translated: CASSVTGYSDEKLFF.

The chain links TRBV6-6 to TRBJ1-4; 8 nucleotides align to TRBD1. The CDR3 spans 15 residues. Germline V gives CDR1 MNHNY, CDR2 SVGAGI (reference sequence). V lost 0 bases and J lost 8; bases outside the gene matches: 5. The CDR3 loop reads CASSYSQGTGEKLFF. DNA for the CDR3: TGTGCCAGCAGTTACTCCCAGGGGACAGGAGAAAAACTGTTTTTT.

This chain links TRBV2 with TRBJ2-7, with TRBD2 as a possible D gene (6 bases). CDR3 length: 13 residues. Trimming took 8 bases from V and 5 from J, leaving 16 bases between them. CDR1 and CDR2 (germline): SNHLY, FYNNEI. The CDR3 nucleotides read TGTGCCAGCGCATACTGGAGGAGGGACGAGCAGTACTTC. Protein sequence: CASAYWRRDEQYF.

The rearrangement links TRBV5-1 to TRBJ1-1, with no clear D. Germline V CDR1 and CDR2: SGHRS, YFSETQ. V lost 0 bases to trimming and J lost 4 bases, with 10 bases between them. The CDR3 spans 14 residues. This CDR3 is CASSLESVTTEAFF. The CDR3 region has the DNA TGCGCCAGCAGCTTGGAGAGCGTCACCACTGAAGCTTTCTTT.

This chain uses TRBV18 with TRBJ2-7; D is ambiguous. The length of the CDR3 is 13 residues. Germline V gives CDR1 KGHSH, CDR2 LQKENI. The V end was cut by 3 bases, the J end by 1 base, with 7 bases between. The CDR3, as DNA: TGTGCCAGCTCACCCGACACTTCCTACGAGCAGTACTTC. Amino acids: CASSPDTSYEQYF.

V gene TRBV6-5 combines with J gene TRBJ2-3; 7 nucleotides align to TRBD2. The CDR3 has 11 residues. Germline V gene data show CDR1 as MNHEY and CDR2 as SVGAGI. V was pared by 7 bases and J by 9 bases, with 4 bases of the junction left unmatched. In nucleotides, the CDR3 is TGTGCCAGCACCCACGGGGGGACGCAGTATTTT. This translates into CASTHGGTQYF.

The chain has TRBV3-1 (or the pseudogene TRBV3-2) and TRBJ1-1, with unresolved D. The germline V and J ends were trimmed by 4 bases and 1 base, with 10 bases remaining between them. Germline-derived CDR1 and CDR2 are LGHDT and YNNKEL (reference sequence). The CDR3 runs to 14 residues. CDR3 bases: TGTGCCAGCAGCCTCCAGCGGCCGAACACTGAAGCTTTCTTT. It is translated as CASSLQRPNTEAFF.

The chain is built from TRBV19 and TRBJ1-3; D not certain. CDR1 is LNHDA and CDR2 is SQIVND in the germline V gene (reference sequence). This CDR3 has 17 amino acids. The V end lost 3 bases, the J end lost 4 bases, and 19 bases lay between the germline ends. CDR3 nucleotides: TGTGCCAGTAGTATTCTAGGTGGCTATCTGACAGGAAACACCATATATTTT. Its protein product is CASSILGGYLTGNTIYF.

A single count supports this clone. The chain has TRBV4-2 and TRBJ1-3, with D maybe TRBD1 (6 bases). This CDR3 spans 18 amino acids. The germline CDR1 and CDR2 sequences are LGHNA and YNFKEQ. The ends were cut back, 0 bases at V and 0 bases at J, with 15 bases in the middle. The CDR3, as DNA: TGTGCCAGCAGCCAAGATGTCGGGGGGGCCTTCTCTGGAAACACCATATATTTT. This encodes CASSQDVGGAFSGNTIYF.

The chain is built from TRBV10-2 and TRBJ1-2; D may be TRBD1 (6 bases). The CDR3 covers 14 residues. V lost 7 bases, J lost 6 bases, and 18 bases lay in between. Germline CDR1 reads WSHSY; CDR2 reads SAAADI. The CDR3 sequence: CASTPDSFGDGYTF. In DNA, the CDR3 is TGCGCCAGCACCCCGGACAGTTTTGGGGATGGCTACACCTTC.

This chain uses TRBV5-1 with TRBJ1-2; no firm D call. Trimming removed 2 bases at V and 0 bases at J, with 8 bases between. Germline CDR1 is SGHRS and CDR2 is YFSETQ. This CDR3 comprises 14 residues. CDR3 protein: CASSFGLPNYGYTF. The CDR3 nucleotides are TGCGCCAGCAGCTTTGGCCTCCCTAACTATGGCTACACCTTC.

This chain connects TRBV11-2 to TRBJ2-7; 9 bases are shared with TRBD1. Per the germline V gene, CDR1 is SGHAT and CDR2 is FQNNGV. The CDR3 totals 14 residues. The junction had 4 bases not matched to a gene; V was cut back by 5 bases and J by 2 bases. CDR3 residues: CASSQGQGPYEQYF. DNA for the CDR3: TGTGCCAGCAGCCAAGGACAGGGGCCCTACGAGCAGTACTTC.

This rearrangement joins TRBV4-2 to TRBJ2-2, with 11 nucleotides matching TRBD2. Per germline, CDR1 LGHNA and CDR2 YNFKEQ. Losses at the gene ends were 1 base for V and 4 bases for J; bases not matched to a gene: 5. CDR3 size: 17 residues. CDR3 residues: CASSQVTGLAGTGELFF. The CDR3 nucleotides are TGTGCCAGCAGCCAAGTGACAGGACTAGCGGGCACCGGGGAGCTGTTTTTT.

This rearrangement joins TRBV30 to TRBJ2-1; 10 bases line up with TRBD2. The CDR3 is 16 residues long. The V segment lost 2 bases and the J segment 6 bases; nucleotides outside the gene matches: 10. Germline V gene lookup returns CDR1 GTSNPN and CDR2 SVGIG (reference sequence). CDR3 sequence reads: CAWSPLAGGSRNEQFF. In DNA, the CDR3 is TGTGCCTGGAGTCCTTTAGCGGGGGGAAGTCGCAATGAGCAGTTCTTC. The variable domain in full, completed from reference TRBV30 and TRBJ2-1, reads SQTIHQWPATLVQPVGSPLSLECTVEGTSNPNLYWYRQAAGRGLQLLFYSVGIGQISSEVPQNLSASRPQDRQFILSSKKLLLSDSGFYLCAWSPLAGGSRNEQFFGPGTRLTVL.